These 12 T cell receptor beta chains came from one sample sequenced in a study of CD8+CD57+ T cells in acquired aplastic anemia. For CDR3 and TCR beta VDJ profiling, genomic DNA was the template used. TCRdb called the reads again in MiXCR, with one record for every CDR3 protein. In the table there are 170,000 or so distinct CDR3 sequences, around 48% of which are singletons. Sequencing involved patients with CD8+CD57+ cell expansion previously shown by flow cytometry. The sequencing sample was made of sorted CD4+, CD8+, or CD8+CD57+ T cells (not recorded which) from PBMCs. These TCRs come from a human donor with aplastic anemia.

This chain connects TRBV14 to TRBJ2-1; 12 bases are a match to TRBD2. CDR1 and CDR2 (germline): SGHDN, FVKESK. The CDR3 length is 17 residues. V dropped 4 bases and J dropped 8; count of bases not matched to a gene: 12. The CDR3 DNA is TGTGCCAGCAGCCCCCTATCCGGGACTAGCGGGCCTGATGAGCAGTTCTTC. Amino acid sequence: CASSPLSGTSGPDEQFF.

The table lists this clonotype with many counts. The chain employs TRBV24-1 and TRBJ1-5; weak D call: TRBD1 (5 bases). The germline CDR1 and CDR2 sequences are KGHDR and SFDVKD. The V end lost 3 bases, the J end lost 4 bases, and 9 bases lay between the germline ends. The CDR3 has 14 residues. The CDR3 nucleotides read TGTGCCACCAGTGATCGGGGGGGAAATCAGCCCCAGCATTTT. It yields the protein CATSDRGGNQPQHF.

The gene calls are TRBV15 and TRBJ1-2; perhaps TRBD1 as D (6 bases). Germline assignment: CDR1 LNHNV and CDR2 YYDKDF (reference sequence). V lost 0 bases, J lost 4 bases, and 12 bases lay in between. The CDR3 is 15 amino acids. The CDR3 DNA follows: TGTGCCACCAGCAGAGACCAGGGGTTCCCCTATGGCTACACCTTC. It encodes CATSRDQGFPYGYTF.

This rearrangement joins TRBV7-3 to TRBJ1-1, with a weak D call TRBD1 (5 bases). The germline gives CDR1 SGHTA, CDR2 FQGTGA. This CDR3 has 13 amino acids. Trimming stripped 5 bases from V and 4 bases from J, with 11 bases between. The DNA for the CDR3 is TGTGCCAGCAGCGCACAGGTGACCACTGAAGCTTTCTTT. It specifies CASSAQVTTEAFF.

This clonotype occurred many times. The V and J genes are TRBV19 and TRBJ2-7, with D possibly TRBD1 on 6 matching bases. This CDR3 has 14 amino acids. Germline CDR1 is LNHDA and CDR2 is SQIVND (reference sequence). Deletions cut 7 bases from V and 5 bases from J, with 18 bases between. CDR3 DNA: TGTGCCAGTAACCAAGCCCAGGGGAAGGACGAGCAGTACTTC. Translating it yields CASNQAQGKDEQYF.

This clonotype was seen only a few times. The V and J genes are TRBV2 and TRBJ2-1, with D unclear. Trimming cost V 8 bases and J 4 bases, with 3 bases left between them. CDR3 length: 10 amino acids. Germline V gives CDR1 SNHLY, CDR2 FYNNEI. This chain's CDR3 is CASYYNEQFF. DNA for the CDR3: TGTGCCAGCTATTACAATGAGCAGTTCTTC.

The chain recombines TRBV19 with TRBJ1-6; perhaps TRBD1 as D (5 bases). Trimming stripped 3 bases from V and 10 bases from J, with 13 bases between. Germline V gene sequence: CDR1 LNHDA, CDR2 SQIVND (reference sequence). The CDR3 has 14 residues. CDR3: CASSMGESLSPLHF. CDR3 nucleotide sequence: TGTGCCAGTAGTATGGGGGAATCCCTCTCACCCCTCCACTTT. Combining the CDR3 with reference TRBV19 and TRBJ1-6 gives the whole variable domain DGGITQSPKYLFRKEGQNVTLSCEQNLNHDAMYWYRQDPGQGLRLIYYSQIVNDFQKGDIAEGYSVSREKKESFPLTVTSAQKNPTAFYLCASSMGESLSPLHFGNGTRLTVT.

V is TRBV7-9 and J is TRBJ1-2, with D uncertain. Per the germline V gene, CDR1 is SEHNR and CDR2 is FQNEAQ (reference sequence). Trimming took off 2 bases at V and 2 bases at J, with 6 bases between the two ends. The CDR3 has 13 residues. CDR3 sequence reads: CASSLSVNYGYTF. CDR3 DNA sequence: TGTGCCAGCAGCTTATCCGTAAACTATGGCTACACCTTC.

CDR3: CASSLGGDQETQYF. The CDR3 DNA follows: TGTGCCAGCAGTTTAGGTGGAGACCAAGAGACCCAGTACTTC. This rearrangement joins TRBV12-3 or TRBV12-4 to TRBJ2-5; the D is unclear. V was shortened by 1 base and J by 0 bases, with 6 bases between the two germline ends. There are 14 residues in the CDR3.

The chain carries TRBV30 and TRBJ2-3; D tentatively reads TRBD1 or TRBD2 (7 bases each). Germline CDR1 reads GTSNPN; CDR2 reads SVGIG (reference sequence). The V and J ends lost 7 bases and 3 bases respectively, with 20 bases between them. CDR3 length: 15 amino acids. The DNA for the CDR3 is TGTGCCTTCAAAAATGGCAGGGGGGGAACAGATACGCAGTATTTT. Encoded protein: CAFKNGRGGTDTQYF.

This rearrangement joins TRBV7-8 to TRBJ2-7, with 8 nucleotides matching TRBD2. CDR3 length: 13 residues. Germline V gives CDR1 SGHVS, CDR2 FQNEAQ. The V gene end was trimmed by 1 base and the J gene end by 12 bases; junction bases not matched to a gene: 8. CDR3 in amino acids: CASSLVASGGLYF. CDR3 sequence (DNA): TGTGCCAGCAGCTTAGTTGCCAGCGGGGGTTTGTACTTC. The full variable domain, with the rest looked up from reference TRBV7-8 and TRBJ2-7, is GAGVSQSPRYKVAKRGQDVALRCDPISGHVSLFWYQQALGQGPEFLTYFQNEAQLDKSGLPSDRFFAERPEGSVSTLKIQRTQQEDSAVYLCASSLVASGGLYFGPGTRLTVT.

This clonotype was recorded many times. V usage is TRBV11-3 and J usage is TRBJ2-7; 10 bases match TRBD2. Germline V CDR1 and CDR2: SGHNT, YENEEA. V dropped 5 bases and J dropped 4; count of bases not matched to a gene: 11. The length of the CDR3 is 16 residues. The CDR3 nucleotides are TGTGCCAGCAGCCCCCCTGGCCTAGCGGGAGCGTACGAGCAGTACTTC. Its translation is CASSPPGLAGAYEQYF.